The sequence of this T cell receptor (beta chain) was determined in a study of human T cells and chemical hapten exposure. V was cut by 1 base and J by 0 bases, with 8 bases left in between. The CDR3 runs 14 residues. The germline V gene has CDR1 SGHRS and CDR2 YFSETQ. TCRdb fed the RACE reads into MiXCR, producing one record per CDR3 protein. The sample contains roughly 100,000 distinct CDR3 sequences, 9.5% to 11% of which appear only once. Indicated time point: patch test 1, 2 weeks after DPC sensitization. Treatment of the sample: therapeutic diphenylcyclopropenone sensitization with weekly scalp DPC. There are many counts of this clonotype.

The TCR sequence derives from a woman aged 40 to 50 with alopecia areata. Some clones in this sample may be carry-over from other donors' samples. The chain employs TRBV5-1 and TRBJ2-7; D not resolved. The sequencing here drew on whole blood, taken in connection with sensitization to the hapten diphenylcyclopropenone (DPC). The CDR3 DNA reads TGCGCCAGCAGCTTGCTTTCCCACTCCTACGAGCAGTACTTC. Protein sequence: CASSLLSHSYEQYF.